What follows are 15 T cell receptor beta chains derived from one specimen sequenced in a study of beta chain features in type 1 diabetes. Expressed TCRB transcripts were sequenced, since all the RNA that had been isolated was reverse transcribed. Libraries were prepared by immunoSEQ multiplex PCR; TCRdb keeps only in-frame clonotypes and omits some of them. This table has about 700,000 clones, 13% appearing once. Study conclusions and caveats: Moderate but significant shortening of TCRB CDR3s was recorded in all four CD4+ subsets from Type 1 diabetes patients.

For these TCRs, the target antigens are not known. Sequenced sample: naive CD4+ T cells from blood. The source is a man aged 18 to 30 with type 1 diabetes.

V gene TRBV27 combines with J gene TRBJ1-5, with D unresolved. Trimming removed 0 bases at V and 3 bases at J, with 9 bases between. The germline V gene has CDR1 MNHEY and CDR2 SMNVEV (reference sequence). CDR3 length: 15 amino acids. The CDR3 loop reads CASSLSTANNQPQHF. DNA of the CDR3: TGTGCCAGCAGTTTATCGACGGCCAACAATCAGCCCCAGCATTTT.

Comment on this clone: Distinct nucleotide sequences in the sample also encode this CDR3. The J gene is TRBJ2-7, the V gene TRBV6-5; TRBD1 aligns across 11 bases. The V segment lost 2 bases and the J segment 3 bases; nucleotides outside the gene matches: 3. Germline values: CDR1 MNHEY, CDR2 SVGAGI. This CDR3 is 15 amino acids long. CDR3 bases: TGTGCCAGCAGTTACGGGACAGGGGGTAGCTACGAGCAGTACTTC. Residues: CASSYGTGGSYEQYF.

The chain recombines TRBV6-6 with TRBJ2-7; D is uncertain. The CDR3 is 15 amino acids. Per germline, CDR1 MNHNY and CDR2 SVGAGI (reference sequence). V lost 6 bases to trimming and J lost 2 bases, with 17 bases between them. The CDR3 DNA reads TGTGCCAGCAGGACCTACAGTGCCTCTCCCTACGAGCAGTACTTC. Translated, it gives CASRTYSASPYEQYF.

This clone has only a few counts. The gene calls are TRBV15 and TRBJ1-1; D gene uncertain. Looked up from germline, CDR1 is LNHNV and CDR2 is YYDKDF (reference sequence). The CDR3 sequence is 13 residues long. V lost 0 bases and J lost 6, with 8 bases in between. CDR3 sequence (DNA): TGTGCCACCAGCAGAGATGAAACAGCTGAAGCTTTCTTT. Amino acids: CATSRDETAEAFF. Full variable domain (remainder filled in from reference TRBV15 and TRBJ1-1): DAMVIQNPRYQVTQFGKPVTLSCSQTLNHNVMYWYQQKSSQAPKLLFHYYDKDFNNEADTPDNFQSRRPNTSFCFLDIRSPGLGDTAMYLCATSRDETAEAFFGQGTRLTVV.

The genes are TRBV30 and TRBJ1-1, with D unresolved. Germline CDR1 is GTSNPN and CDR2 is SVGIG (reference sequence). The CDR3 spans 12 residues. V was pared by 0 bases and J by 7 bases, with 9 bases between. The CDR3 DNA reads TGTGCCTGGAGTGTAGGCCGGGGTGAAGCTTTCTTT. This encodes CAWSVGRGEAFF.

A few counts support this clone. The chain couples TRBV25-1 to TRBJ2-3; tentatively, D is TRBD1 (5 bases). Germline V CDR1 and CDR2: MGHDK, SYGVNS. The length of the CDR3 is 14 residues. V was cut by 6 bases and J by 0 bases, with 10 bases left in between. The CDR3 spells CASSLTESTDTQYF. The CDR3 bases are TGTGCCAGCAGCTTGACAGAGAGCACAGATACGCAGTATTTT. Combining the CDR3 with reference TRBV25-1 and TRBJ2-3 gives the whole variable domain EADIYQTPRYLVIGTGKKITLECSQTMGHDKMYWYQQDPGMELHLIHYSYGVNSTEKGDLSSESTVSRIRTEHFPLTLESARPSHTSQYLCASSLTESTDTQYFGPGTRLTVL.

This rearrangement joins TRBV2 to TRBJ1-1; D unclear. Germline lookup yields CDR1 SNHLY and CDR2 FYNNEI. Trimming removed 5 bases from V and 3 bases from J, with 13 bases in between. The CDR3 has 14 amino acids. CDR3 bases: TGTGCCAGCAGTCCTCCGGGTAGGGACACTGAAGCTTTCTTT. It codes for CASSPPGRDTEAFF. Filled out from reference TRBV2 and TRBJ1-1, the complete variable domain reads EPEVTQTPSHQVTQMGQEVILRCVPISNHLYFYWYRQILGQKVEFLVSFYNNEISEKSEIFDDQFSVERPDGSNFTLKIRSTKLEDSAMYFCASSPPGRDTEAFFGQGTRLTVV.

The V gene is TRBV5-4, the J gene TRBJ2-5, with 7 positions matching TRBD1. V dropped 4 bases and J dropped 3; count of bases not matched to a gene: 3. Germline loops: CDR1 SGHNT, CDR2 YYREEE (reference sequence). The CDR3 length is 13 residues. Written as DNA, the CDR3 is TGTGCCAGCAGCGCCGGGACAGAAGAGACCCAGTACTTC. Its translation: CASSAGTEETQYF. Full variable domain (outside the CDR3, taken from reference TRBV5-4 and TRBJ2-5): ETGVTQSPTHLIKTRGQQVTLRCSSQSGHNTVSWYQQALGQGPQFIFQYYREEENGRGNFPPRFSGLQFPNYSSELNVNALELDDSALYLCASSAGTEETQYFGPGTRLLVL.

The V call is TRBV21-1, the J call TRBJ2-3; the D segment call TRBD1 is taken from the table without a DNA check. TRBV21-1 is a pseudogene segment. The CDR3 spans 14 residues. The DNA of the CDR3 is TGTGCCAGCAGCGGACAGGGGTGCACAGATACGCAGTATTTT. Translated, it gives CASSGQGCTDTQYF.

This clone was recorded many times. The V and J genes are TRBV7-9 and TRBJ2-3; D is ambiguous. Trimming removed 7 bases from V and 0 bases from J, with 11 bases in between. CDR3 length: 14 amino acids. CDR1 and CDR2 from the germline V gene are SEHNR and FQNEAQ (reference sequence). The CDR3 region has the DNA TGTGCCAGCACCTCGACGGTGAGCACAGATACGCAGTATTTT. It translates to CASTSTVSTDTQYF.

The rearrangement links TRBV7-9 to TRBJ1-1, with 7 bases that match TRBD1. CDR1 is SEHNR and CDR2 is FQNEAQ in the germline V gene (reference sequence). The V gene end was trimmed by 5 bases and the J gene end by 1 base; junction bases not matched to a gene: 4. CDR3 size: 14 residues. The CDR3 region is CASSTDRANTEAFF. In DNA form, the CDR3 reads TGTGCCAGCAGCACCGACAGGGCGAACACTGAAGCTTTCTTT.

With regard to this clone: Other DNA sequences in this specimen translate into the identical CDR3. The chain recombines TRBV28 with TRBJ2-2; no firm D call. Germline values: CDR1 MDHEN, CDR2 SYDVKM. V lost 3 bases and J lost 5, with 1 base in between. The CDR3 covers 11 residues. In nucleotides, the CDR3 is TGTGCCAGCAGTTTTACCGGGGAGCTGTTTTTT. Amino acid sequence: CASSFTGELFF.

The chain employs TRBV11-3 and TRBJ2-3; TRBD2 agrees at 7 bases. Germline V lookup: CDR1 SGHNT, CDR2 YENEEA. This CDR3 is built from 14 residues. With 5 bases clipped from V and 1 base from J, the junction kept 3 bases outside the gene matches. As DNA, the CDR3 is TGTGCCAGCAGCCGAAGCGGGGGCACAGATACGCAGTATTTT. Protein product: CASSRSGGTDTQYF.

V gene TRBV28 combines with J gene TRBJ2-2; a possible D gene is TRBD2 (5 bases). The V end was cut by 5 bases, the J end by 5 bases, with 12 bases between. Germline V gene sequence: CDR1 MDHEN, CDR2 SYDVKM. CDR3 length: 14 residues. The CDR3 loop is CASSPRGWTGELFF. DNA of the CDR3: TGTGCCAGCAGTCCTCGGGGTTGGACCGGGGAGCTGTTTTTT.

The chain has TRBV5-1 and TRBJ2-3; the D gene is possibly TRBD1 (6 bases). Trimming removed 4 bases at V and 1 base at J, with 13 bases between. The CDR3 length is 15 residues. CDR1 and CDR2 from the germline V gene are SGHRS and YFSETQ. The CDR3 here is CASSAQGPGTDTQYF. The CDR3 DNA follows: TGCGCCAGCAGCGCACAGGGTCCGGGCACAGATACGCAGTATTTT.